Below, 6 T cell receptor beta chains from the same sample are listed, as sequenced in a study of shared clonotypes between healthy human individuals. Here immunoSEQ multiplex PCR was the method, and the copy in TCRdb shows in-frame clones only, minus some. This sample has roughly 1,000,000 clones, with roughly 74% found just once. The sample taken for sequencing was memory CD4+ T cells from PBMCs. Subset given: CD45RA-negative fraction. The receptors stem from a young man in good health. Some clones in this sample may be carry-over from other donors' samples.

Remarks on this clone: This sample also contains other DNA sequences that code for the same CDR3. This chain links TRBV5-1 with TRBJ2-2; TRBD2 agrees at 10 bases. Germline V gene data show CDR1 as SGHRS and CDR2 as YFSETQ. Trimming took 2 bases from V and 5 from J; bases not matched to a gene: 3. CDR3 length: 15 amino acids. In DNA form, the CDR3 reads TGCGCCAGCAGCTTACTAGCGGGAAATACCGGGGAGCTGTTTTTT. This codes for CASSLLAGNTGELFF.

The CDR3 DNA is TGTGCCAGCACGGGTCAGGGGCTGTCGTACGAGCAGTACTTC. It encodes CASTGQGLSYEQYF. The chain links TRBV2 to TRBJ2-7, with TRBD1 as a possible D gene (6 bases). The CDR3 covers 14 residues. Germline values: CDR1 SNHLY, CDR2 FYNNEI. With 7 bases removed from V and 4 bases from J, the gap between germline ends came to 17 bases.

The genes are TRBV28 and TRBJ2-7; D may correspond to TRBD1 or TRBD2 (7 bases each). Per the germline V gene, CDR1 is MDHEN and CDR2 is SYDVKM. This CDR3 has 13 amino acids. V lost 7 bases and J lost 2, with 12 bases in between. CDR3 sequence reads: CASTRGGAYEQYF. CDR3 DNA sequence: TGTGCCAGCACCAGGGGGGGGGCCTACGAGCAGTACTTC. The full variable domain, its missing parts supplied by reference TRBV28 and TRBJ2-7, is DVKVTQSSRYLVKRTGEKVFLECVQDMDHENMFWYRQDPGLGLRLIYFSYDVKMKEKGDIPEGYSVSREKKERFSLILESASTNQTSMYLCASTRGGAYEQYFGPGTRLTVT.

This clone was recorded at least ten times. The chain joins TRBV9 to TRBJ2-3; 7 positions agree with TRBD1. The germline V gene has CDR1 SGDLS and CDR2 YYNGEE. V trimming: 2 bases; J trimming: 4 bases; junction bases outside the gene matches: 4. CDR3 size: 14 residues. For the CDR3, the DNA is TGTGCCAGCAGCGTTTTTACAGGGGCAGATACGCAGTATTTT. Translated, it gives CASSVFTGADTQYF. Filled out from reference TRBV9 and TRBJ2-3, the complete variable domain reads DSGVTQTPKHLITATGQRVTLRCSPRSGDLSVYWYQQSLDQGLQFLIQYYNGEERAKGNILERFSAQQFPDLHSELNLSSLELGDSALYFCASSVFTGADTQYFGPGTRLTVL.

CDR3 region: CASTNGASEDYEQYF. For the CDR3, the DNA is TGTGCCAGCACAAACGGGGCTAGCGAGGACTACGAGCAGTACTTC. This chain joins TRBV28 and TRBJ2-7, with D possibly being TRBD2 (6 bases). Trimming removed 7 bases from V and 3 bases from J, with 19 bases in between. CDR1 is MDHEN and CDR2 is SYDVKM in the germline V gene. The length of the CDR3 is 15 residues. Filled out from reference TRBV28 and TRBJ2-7, the complete variable domain reads DVKVTQSSRYLVKRTGEKVFLECVQDMDHENMFWYRQDPGLGLRLIYFSYDVKMKEKGDIPEGYSVSREKKERFSLILESASTNQTSMYLCASTNGASEDYEQYFGPGTRLTVT.

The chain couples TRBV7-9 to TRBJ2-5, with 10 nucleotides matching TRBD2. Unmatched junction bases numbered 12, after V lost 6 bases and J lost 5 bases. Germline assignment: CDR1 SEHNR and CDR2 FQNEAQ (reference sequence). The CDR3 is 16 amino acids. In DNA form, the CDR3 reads TGTGCCAGCAGTCCATATTCCAGCGGGAGGGGGGAGACCCAGTACTTC. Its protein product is CASSPYSSGRGETQYF.